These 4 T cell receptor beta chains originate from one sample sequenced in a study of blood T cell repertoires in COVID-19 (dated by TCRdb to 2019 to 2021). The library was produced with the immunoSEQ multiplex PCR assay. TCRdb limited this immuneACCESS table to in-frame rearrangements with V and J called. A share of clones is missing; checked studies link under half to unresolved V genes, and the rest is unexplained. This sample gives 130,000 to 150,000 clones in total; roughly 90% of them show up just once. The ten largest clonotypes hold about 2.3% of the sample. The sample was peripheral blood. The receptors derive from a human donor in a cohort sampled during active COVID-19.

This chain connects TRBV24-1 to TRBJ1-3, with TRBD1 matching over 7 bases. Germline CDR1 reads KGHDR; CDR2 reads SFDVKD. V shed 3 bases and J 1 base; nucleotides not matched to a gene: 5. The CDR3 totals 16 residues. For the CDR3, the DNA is TGTGCCACCAGTGATCCCACAGGGGAGTCTGGAAACACCATATATTTT. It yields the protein CATSDPTGESGNTIYF.

In DNA, the CDR3 is TGTGCCAGCTCACCTACCCAAGCGGGAGGGCTCTACAATGAGCAGTTCTTC. Protein product: CASSPTQAGGLYNEQFF. The chain is built from TRBV18 and TRBJ2-1; 10 bases are shared with TRBD2. The CDR3 has 17 amino acids. CDR1 and CDR2 (germline): KGHSH, LQKENI. With V trimmed by 3 bases and J by 3 bases, 8 bases remained unmatched.

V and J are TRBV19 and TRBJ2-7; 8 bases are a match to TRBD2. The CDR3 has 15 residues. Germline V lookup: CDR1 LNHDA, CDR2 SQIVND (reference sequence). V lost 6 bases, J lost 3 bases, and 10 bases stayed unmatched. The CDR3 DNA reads TGTGCCAGTAGCATAAAGCGGGAGCGGGGCTACGAGCAGTACTTC. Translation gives CASSIKRERGYEQYF.

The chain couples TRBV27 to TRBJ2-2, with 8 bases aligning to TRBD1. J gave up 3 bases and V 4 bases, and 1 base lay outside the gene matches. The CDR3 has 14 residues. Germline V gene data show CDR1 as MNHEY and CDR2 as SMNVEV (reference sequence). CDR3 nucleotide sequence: TGTGCCAGCAGTTACAGGGGGGACACCGGGGAGCTGTTTTTT. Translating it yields CASSYRGDTGELFF.